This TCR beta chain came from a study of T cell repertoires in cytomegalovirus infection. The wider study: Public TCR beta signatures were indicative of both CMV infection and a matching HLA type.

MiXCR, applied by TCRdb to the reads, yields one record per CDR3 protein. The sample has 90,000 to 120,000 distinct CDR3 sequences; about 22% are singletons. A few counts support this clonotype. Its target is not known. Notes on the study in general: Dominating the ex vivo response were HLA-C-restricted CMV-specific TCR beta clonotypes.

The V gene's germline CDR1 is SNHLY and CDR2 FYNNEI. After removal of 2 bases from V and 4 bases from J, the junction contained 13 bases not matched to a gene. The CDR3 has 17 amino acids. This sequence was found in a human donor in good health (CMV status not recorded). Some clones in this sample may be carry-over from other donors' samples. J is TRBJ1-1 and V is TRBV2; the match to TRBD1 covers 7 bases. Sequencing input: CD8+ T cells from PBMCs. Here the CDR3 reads CASSERETGPISTEAFF. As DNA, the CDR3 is TGTGCCAGCAGTGAAAGGGAGACAGGGCCCATTTCCACTGAAGCTTTCTTT.